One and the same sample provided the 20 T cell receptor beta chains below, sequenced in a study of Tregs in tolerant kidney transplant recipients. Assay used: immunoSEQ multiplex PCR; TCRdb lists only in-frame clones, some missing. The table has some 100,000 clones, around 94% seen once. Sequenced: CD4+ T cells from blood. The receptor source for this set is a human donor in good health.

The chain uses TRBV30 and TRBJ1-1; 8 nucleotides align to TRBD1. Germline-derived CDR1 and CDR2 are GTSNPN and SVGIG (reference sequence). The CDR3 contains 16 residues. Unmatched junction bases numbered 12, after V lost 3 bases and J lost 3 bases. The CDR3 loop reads CAWRGSPARGHTEAFF. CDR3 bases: TGTGCCTGGAGGGGTTCCCCTGCCAGGGGGCACACTGAAGCTTTCTTT.

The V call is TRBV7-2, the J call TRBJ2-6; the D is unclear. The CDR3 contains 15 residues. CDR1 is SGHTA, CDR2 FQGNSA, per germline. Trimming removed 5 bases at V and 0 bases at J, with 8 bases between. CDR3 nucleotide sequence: TGTGCCAGCAGCCCAAAAACCTCTGGGGCCAACGTCCTGACTTTC. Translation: CASSPKTSGANVLTF.

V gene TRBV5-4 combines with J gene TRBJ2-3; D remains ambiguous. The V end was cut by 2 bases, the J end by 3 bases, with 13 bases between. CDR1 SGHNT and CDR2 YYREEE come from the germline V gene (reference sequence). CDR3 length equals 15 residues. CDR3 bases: TGTGCCAGCAGCTTTGGACGGTACGGTACAGATACGCAGTATTTT. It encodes CASSFGRYGTDTQYF.

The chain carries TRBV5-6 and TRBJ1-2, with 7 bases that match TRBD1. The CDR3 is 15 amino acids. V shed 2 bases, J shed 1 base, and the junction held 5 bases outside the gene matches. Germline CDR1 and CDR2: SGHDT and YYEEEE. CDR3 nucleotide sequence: TGTGCCAGCAGCTTCCGGGACAGAGATAACTATGGCTACACCTTC. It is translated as CASSFRDRDNYGYTF.

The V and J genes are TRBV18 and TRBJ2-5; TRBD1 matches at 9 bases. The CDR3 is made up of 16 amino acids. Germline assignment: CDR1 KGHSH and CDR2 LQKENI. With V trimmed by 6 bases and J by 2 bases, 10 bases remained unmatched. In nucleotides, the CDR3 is TGTGCCAGCTCTATGATGGGGACAGGGACACAAGAGACCCAGTACTTC. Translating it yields CASSMMGTGTQETQYF. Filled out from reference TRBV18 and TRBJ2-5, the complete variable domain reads NAGVMQNPRHLVRRRGQEARLRCSPMKGHSHVYWYRQLPEEGLKFMVYLQKENIIDESGMPKERFSAEFPKEGPSILRIQQVVRGDSAAYFCASSMMGTGTQETQYFGPGTRLLVL.

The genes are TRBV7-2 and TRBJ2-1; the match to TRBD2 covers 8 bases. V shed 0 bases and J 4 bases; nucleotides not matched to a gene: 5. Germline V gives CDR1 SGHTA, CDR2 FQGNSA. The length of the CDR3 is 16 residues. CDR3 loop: CASSLAVAGRYNEQFF. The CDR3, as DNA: TGTGCCAGCAGCTTAGCGGTAGCGGGACGGTACAATGAGCAGTTCTTC.

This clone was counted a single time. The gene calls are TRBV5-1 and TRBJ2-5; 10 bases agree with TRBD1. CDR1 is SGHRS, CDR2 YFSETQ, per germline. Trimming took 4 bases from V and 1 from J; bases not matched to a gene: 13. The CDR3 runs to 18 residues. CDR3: CASSPGQGVILLQETQYF. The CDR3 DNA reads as TGCGCCAGCAGCCCAGGACAGGGGGTAATACTCCTCCAAGAGACCCAGTACTTC.

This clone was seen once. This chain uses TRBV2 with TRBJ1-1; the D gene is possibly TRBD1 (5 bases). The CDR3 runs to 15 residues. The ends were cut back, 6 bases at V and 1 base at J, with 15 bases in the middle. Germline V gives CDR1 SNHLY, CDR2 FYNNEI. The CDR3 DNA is TGTGCCAGCAGGGGGCCGAACAGACAGAACACTGAAGCTTTCTTT. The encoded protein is CASRGPNRQNTEAFF.

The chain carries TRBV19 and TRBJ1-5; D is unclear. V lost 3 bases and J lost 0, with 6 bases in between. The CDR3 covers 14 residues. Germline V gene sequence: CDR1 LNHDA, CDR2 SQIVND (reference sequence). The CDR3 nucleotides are TGTGCCAGTAGTATCGCACTTAGCAATCAGCCCCAGCATTTT. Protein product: CASSIALSNQPQHF. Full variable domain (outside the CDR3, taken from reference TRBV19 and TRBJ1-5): DGGITQSPKYLFRKEGQNVTLSCEQNLNHDAMYWYRQDPGQGLRLIYYSQIVNDFQKGDIAEGYSVSREKKESFPLTVTSAQKNPTAFYLCASSIALSNQPQHFGDGTRLSIL.

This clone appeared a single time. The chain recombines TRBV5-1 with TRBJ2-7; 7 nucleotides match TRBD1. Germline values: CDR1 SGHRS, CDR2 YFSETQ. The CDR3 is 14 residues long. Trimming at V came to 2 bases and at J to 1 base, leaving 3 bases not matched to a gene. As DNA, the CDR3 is TGCGCCAGCAGCTTTAACAGGGGTTCCTACGAGCAGTACTTC. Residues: CASSFNRGSYEQYF.

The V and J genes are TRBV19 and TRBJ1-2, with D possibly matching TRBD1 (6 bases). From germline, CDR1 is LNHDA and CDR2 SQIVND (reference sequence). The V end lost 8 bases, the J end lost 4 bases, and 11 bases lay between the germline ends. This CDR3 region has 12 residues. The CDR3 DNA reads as TGTGCCAGTGGAGACAGGCTCTATGGCTACACCTTC. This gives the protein CASGDRLYGYTF.

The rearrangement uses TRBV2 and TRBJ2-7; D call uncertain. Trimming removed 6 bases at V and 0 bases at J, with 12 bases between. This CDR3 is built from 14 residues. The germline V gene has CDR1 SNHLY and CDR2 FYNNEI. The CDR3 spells CASRAGDRSYEQYF. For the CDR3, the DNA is TGTGCCAGCAGAGCAGGAGACCGCTCCTACGAGCAGTACTTC.

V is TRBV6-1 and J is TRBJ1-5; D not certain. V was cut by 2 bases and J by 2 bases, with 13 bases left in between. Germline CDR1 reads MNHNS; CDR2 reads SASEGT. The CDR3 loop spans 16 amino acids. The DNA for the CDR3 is TGTGCCAGCAGTGAACAAGGGTGGGGTGGCAATCAGCCCCAGCATTTT. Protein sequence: CASSEQGWGGNQPQHF.

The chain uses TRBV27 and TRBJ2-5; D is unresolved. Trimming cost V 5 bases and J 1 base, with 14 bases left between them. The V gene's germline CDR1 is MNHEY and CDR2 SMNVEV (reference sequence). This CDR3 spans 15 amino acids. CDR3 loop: CASSAPEAGQETQYF. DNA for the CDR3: TGTGCCAGCAGTGCCCCTGAGGCAGGCCAAGAGACCCAGTACTTC.

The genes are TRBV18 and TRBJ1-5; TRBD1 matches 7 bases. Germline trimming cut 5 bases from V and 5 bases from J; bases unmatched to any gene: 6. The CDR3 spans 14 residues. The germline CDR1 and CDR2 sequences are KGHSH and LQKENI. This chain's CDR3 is CASSSGTADQPQHF. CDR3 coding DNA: TGTGCCAGCTCATCAGGGACAGCGGATCAGCCCCAGCATTTT.

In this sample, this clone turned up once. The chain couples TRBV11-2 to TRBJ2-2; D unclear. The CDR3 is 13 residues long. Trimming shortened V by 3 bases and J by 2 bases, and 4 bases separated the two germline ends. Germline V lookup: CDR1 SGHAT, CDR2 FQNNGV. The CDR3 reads CASSFVNTGELFF. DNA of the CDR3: TGTGCCAGCAGCTTCGTAAACACCGGGGAGCTGTTTTTT.

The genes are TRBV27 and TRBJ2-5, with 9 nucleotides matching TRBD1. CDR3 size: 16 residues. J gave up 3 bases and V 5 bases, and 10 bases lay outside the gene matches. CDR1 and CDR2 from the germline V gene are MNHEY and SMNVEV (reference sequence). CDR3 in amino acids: CASSDLFRDREETQYF. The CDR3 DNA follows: TGTGCCAGCAGTGACCTCTTCCGGGACAGGGAAGAGACCCAGTACTTC.

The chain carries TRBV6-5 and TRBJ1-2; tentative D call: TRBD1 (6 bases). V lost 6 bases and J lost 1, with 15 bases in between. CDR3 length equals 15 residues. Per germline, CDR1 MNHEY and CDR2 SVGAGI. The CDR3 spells CASRGTGGLNYGYTF. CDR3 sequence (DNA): TGTGCCAGCAGAGGGACGGGGGGGCTTAACTATGGCTACACCTTC.

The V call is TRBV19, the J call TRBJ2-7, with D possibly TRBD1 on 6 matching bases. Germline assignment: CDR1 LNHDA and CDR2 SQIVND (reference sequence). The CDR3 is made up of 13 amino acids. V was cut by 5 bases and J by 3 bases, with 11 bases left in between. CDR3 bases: TGTGCCAGTAGTCCCCAGGGGTACTACGAGCAGTACTTC. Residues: CASSPQGYYEQYF.

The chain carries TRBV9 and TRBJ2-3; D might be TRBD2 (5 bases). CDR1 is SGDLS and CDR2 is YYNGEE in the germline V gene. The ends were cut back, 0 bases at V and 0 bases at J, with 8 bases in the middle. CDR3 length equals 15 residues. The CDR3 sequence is CASSVAERSTDTQYF. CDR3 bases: TGTGCCAGCAGCGTAGCGGAGCGGAGCACAGATACGCAGTATTTT.